Listed below are T cell receptor beta chains from one sample, sequenced in a study of OX40 agonist ivuxolimab in advanced cancers. Using immunoSEQ multiplex PCR, the repertoire was profiled, and TCRdb retains in-frame clones only, with some absent. The sample lists approximately 20,000 clones, around 80% occurring once. The sample here was CD4+ or CD8+ T cells sorted from blood, taken in a trial of the OX40 agonist ivuxolimab. The receptors originated from an adult with an advanced solid tumor such as melanoma, head and neck, liver or kidney cancer. Each CDR3 is given with its conserved first and last residue. The order of the fields is V gene, J gene, D gene, clone size, CDR3 protein, CDR3 DNA. The D gene is left open where the match is weak. The size of a clone is reported for some rows only, either as once, few or many, or as a class for expanded clones.

V gene: TRBV9
J gene: TRBJ1-1
D gene: TRBD1
clone size: few
CDR3 protein: CASSVLQGANTEAFF
CDR3 DNA: TGTGCCAGCAGCGTATTGCAGGGGGCGAACACTGAAGCTTTCTTT

V gene: TRBV6-1
J gene: TRBJ2-1
D gene: NA
clone size: NA
CDR3 protein: CASSVGHRYDNEQFF
CDR3 DNA: TGTGCCAGCAGTGTCGGCCACCGGTACGACAATGAGCAGTTCTTC

V gene: TRBV7-9
J gene: TRBJ2-7
D gene: TRBD1
clone size: NA
CDR3 protein: CASSLTRGQDRYEQYF
CDR3 DNA: TGTGCCAGCAGCTTAACTCGGGGACAGGACCGTTACGAGCAGTACTTC

V gene: TRBV27
J gene: TRBJ1-1
D gene: NA
clone size: NA
CDR3 protein: CASLRGDTEAFF
CDR3 DNA: TGTGCCAGCCTAAGAGGGGACACTGAAGCTTTCTTT

V gene: TRBV11-2
J gene: TRBJ2-7
D gene: TRBD2
clone size: NA
CDR3 protein: CASSPGLAGRAYEQYF
CDR3 DNA: TGTGCCAGCAGCCCAGGACTAGCGGGGAGAGCCTACGAGCAGTACTTC

V gene: TRBV21-1
J gene: TRBJ2-7
D gene: NA
clone size: NA
CDR3 protein: CASPGTRDEQYF
CDR3 DNA: TGTGCCAGCCCCGGGACTAGGGACGAGCAGTACTTC

V gene: TRBV5-6
J gene: TRBJ1-5
D gene: NA
clone size: NA
CDR3 protein: CASSLWTQGPYSNQPQHF
CDR3 DNA: TGTGCCAGCAGCTTGTGGACGCAAGGACCTTATAGCAATCAGCCCCAGCATTTT

V gene: TRBV10-3
J gene: TRBJ1-1
D gene: TRBD1
clone size: NA
CDR3 protein: CAIRTGENTEAFF
CDR3 DNA: TGTGCCATCAGGACAGGGGAGAACACTGAAGCTTTCTTT

V gene: TRBV5-8
J gene: TRBJ1-1
D gene: TRBD1
clone size: NA
CDR3 protein: CASGNRDSQTNTEAFF
CDR3 DNA: TGTGCCAGCGGTAACCGGGACAGCCAGACGAACACTGAAGCTTTCTTT

V gene: TRBV5-5
J gene: TRBJ1-6
D gene: NA
clone size: NA
CDR3 protein: CASGLVPYNSPLHF
CDR3 DNA: TGTGCCAGCGGGCTAGTGCCCTATAATTCACCCCTCCACTTT

V gene: TRBV19
J gene: TRBJ1-4
D gene: NA
clone size: NA
CDR3 protein: CASSAYRATNEKLFF
CDR3 DNA: TGTGCCAGTAGTGCGTACAGAGCAACTAATGAAAAACTGTTTTTT

V gene: TRBV18
J gene: TRBJ1-1
D gene: TRBD1
clone size: NA
CDR3 protein: CASSPSKGAISTEAFF
CDR3 DNA: TGTGCCAGCTCACCCTCGAAGGGGGCCATTAGTACTGAAGCTTTCTTT

V gene: TRBV19
J gene: TRBJ2-3
D gene: TRBD1
clone size: NA
CDR3 protein: CASGGQGLQTTDTQYF
CDR3 DNA: TGTGCCAGTGGGGGACAGGGGCTACAAACTACAGATACGCAGTATTTT

V gene: TRBV7-6
J gene: TRBJ1-1
D gene: NA
clone size: NA
CDR3 protein: CASSLAVGTEAFF
CDR3 DNA: TGTGCCAGCAGCTTAGCGGTCGGCACTGAAGCTTTCTTT

V gene: TRBV27
J gene: TRBJ2-3
D gene: TRBD2
clone size: NA
CDR3 protein: CASSNGRLALTTDTQYF
CDR3 DNA: TGTGCCAGCAGCAATGGGAGACTAGCACTTACCACAGATACGCAGTATTTT

V gene: TRBV4-2
J gene: TRBJ2-3
D gene: NA
clone size: NA
CDR3 protein: CASSQDGGNTDTQYF
CDR3 DNA: TGTGCCAGCAGCCAAGATGGGGGCAACACAGATACGCAGTATTTT

V gene: TRBV4-1
J gene: TRBJ2-7
D gene: TRBD1
clone size: NA
CDR3 protein: CASSPGQGAYEQYF
CDR3 DNA: TGCGCCAGCAGCCCTGGACAGGGGGCGTACGAGCAGTACTTC

V gene: TRBV6-5
J gene: TRBJ1-2
D gene: NA
clone size: medium-sized
CDR3 protein: CASRGASGYTF
CDR3 DNA: TGTGCCTCGCGTGGCGCCAGTGGCTACACCTTC

V gene: TRBV7-9
J gene: TRBJ2-4
D gene: NA
clone size: NA
CDR3 protein: CASSFLPGQGPKNIQYF
CDR3 DNA: TGTGCCAGCAGCTTCCTGCCGGGCCAAGGTCCCAAAAACATTCAGTACTTC

V gene: TRBV4-1
J gene: TRBJ2-7
D gene: NA
clone size: NA
CDR3 protein: CASSQVVTTYEQYF
CDR3 DNA: TGCGCCAGCAGCCAAGTGGTCACTACCTACGAGCAGTACTTC

V gene: TRBV9
J gene: TRBJ1-4
D gene: NA
clone size: NA
CDR3 protein: CASSPGTSPQEKLFF
CDR3 DNA: TGTGCCAGCAGCCCCGGGACTTCACCCCAGGAAAAACTGTTTTTT

V gene: TRBV7-8
J gene: TRBJ1-1
D gene: NA
clone size: NA
CDR3 protein: CASSLGRALNTEAFF
CDR3 DNA: TGTGCCAGCAGCTTAGGTCGGGCTTTGAACACTGAAGCTTTCTTT

V gene: TRBV6-6
J gene: TRBJ1-1
D gene: NA
clone size: NA
CDR3 protein: CASSLGTGAEAFF
CDR3 DNA: TGTGCCAGCAGTTTGGGCACCGGGGCTGAAGCTTTCTTT

V gene: TRBV14
J gene: TRBJ2-5
D gene: NA
clone size: NA
CDR3 protein: CASSQVGETQYF
CDR3 DNA: TGTGCCAGCAGCCAAGTTGGGGAGACCCAGTACTTC

V gene: TRBV7-8
J gene: TRBJ2-1
D gene: NA
clone size: NA
CDR3 protein: CASSSLNEQFF
CDR3 DNA: TGTGCCAGCAGTTCCCTCAATGAGCAGTTCTTC

V gene: TRBV7-3
J gene: TRBJ2-1
D gene: TRBD2
clone size: once
CDR3 protein: CASSLAGGPNEQFF
CDR3 DNA: TGTGCCAGCAGCTTAGCGGGAGGGCCCAATGAGCAGTTCTTC

V gene: TRBV27
J gene: TRBJ2-4
D gene: TRBD1
clone size: NA
CDR3 protein: CASSLGPGQGTKNIQYF
CDR3 DNA: TGTGCCAGCAGTTTAGGTCCGGGACAGGGTACCAAAAACATTCAGTACTTC

V gene: TRBV4-1
J gene: TRBJ2-3
D gene: TRBD2
clone size: NA
CDR3 protein: CASRRTSGRTTDTQYF
CDR3 DNA: TGCGCCAGCCGACGGACTAGCGGGAGGACTACAGATACGCAGTATTTT

V gene: TRBV5-6
J gene: TRBJ1-1
D gene: NA
clone size: NA
CDR3 protein: CASTLGLNTEAFF
CDR3 DNA: TGTGCCAGCACCCTTGGTTTGAACACTGAAGCTTTCTTT

V gene: TRBV9
J gene: TRBJ2-7
D gene: TRBD1
clone size: NA
CDR3 protein: CASSGQGSSYEQYF
CDR3 DNA: TGTGCCAGCAGCGGACAGGGGAGCTCCTACGAGCAGTACTTC

V gene: TRBV27
J gene: TRBJ1-2
D gene: TRBD1
clone size: NA
CDR3 protein: CASSLSDRGRWYGYTF
CDR3 DNA: TGTGCCAGCAGTTTATCCGACAGGGGGCGTTGGTATGGCTACACCTTC

V gene: TRBV19
J gene: TRBJ2-7
D gene: NA
clone size: NA
CDR3 protein: CASSIVGSSYEQYF
CDR3 DNA: TGTGCCAGTAGTATTGTCGGGAGCTCCTACGAGCAGTACTTC

V gene: TRBV18
J gene: TRBJ2-1
D gene: NA
clone size: few
CDR3 protein: CASSPSGQGYNEQFF
CDR3 DNA: TGTGCCAGCTCACCGTCAGGACAAGGATACAATGAGCAGTTCTTC

V gene: TRBV5-4
J gene: TRBJ2-1
D gene: TRBD2
clone size: NA
CDR3 protein: CASSLALAGGSHEQFF
CDR3 DNA: TGTGCCAGCAGCTTGGCACTAGCGGGGGGATCCCATGAGCAGTTCTTC

V gene: TRBV11-3
J gene: TRBJ2-5
D gene: NA
clone size: few
CDR3 protein: CASSPTTQETQYF
CDR3 DNA: TGTGCCAGCAGCCCGACTACACAAGAGACCCAGTACTTC

V gene: TRBV27
J gene: TRBJ2-1
D gene: NA
clone size: NA
CDR3 protein: CASSLQLLSGSLYNEQFF
CDR3 DNA: TGTGCCAGCAGTCTCCAACTCCTTAGCGGAAGCTTATACAATGAGCAGTTCTTC

V gene: TRBV19
J gene: TRBJ1-5
D gene: NA
clone size: few
CDR3 protein: CAIGTGNQPQHF
CDR3 DNA: TGTGCCATAGGGACCGGCAATCAGCCCCAGCATTTT

V gene: TRBV5-1
J gene: TRBJ1-1
D gene: NA
clone size: NA
CDR3 protein: CASSLLQGNTEAFF
CDR3 DNA: TGCGCCAGCAGCTTGTTACAGGGGAACACTGAAGCTTTCTTT

V gene: TRBV18
J gene: TRBJ2-2
D gene: NA
clone size: NA
CDR3 protein: CASSLDGELFF
CDR3 DNA: TGTGCCAGCTCCCTAGACGGGGAGCTGTTTTTT

V gene: TRBV2
J gene: TRBJ2-3
D gene: TRBD2
clone size: NA
CDR3 protein: CASSVWLAGGSGTDTQYF
CDR3 DNA: TGTGCCAGCAGTGTATGGCTAGCGGGAGGGTCGGGCACAGATACGCAGTATTTT

V gene: TRBV4-3
J gene: TRBJ2-7
D gene: NA
clone size: NA
CDR3 protein: CASSHMSGPRSYEQYF
CDR3 DNA: TGCGCCAGCAGCCATATGTCGGGACCCCGGTCCTACGAGCAGTACTTC

V gene: TRBV28
J gene: TRBJ2-1
D gene: TRBD2
clone size: NA
CDR3 protein: CASNKRERDYNEQFF
CDR3 DNA: TGTGCCAGCAATAAGCGGGAGCGGGACTACAATGAGCAGTTCTTC

V gene: TRBV27
J gene: TRBJ1-1
D gene: NA
clone size: NA
CDR3 protein: CASSLGPGAFNTEAFF
CDR3 DNA: TGTGCCAGCAGTTTGGGGCCAGGGGCCTTTAACACTGAAGCTTTCTTT

V gene: TRBV5-6
J gene: TRBJ2-2
D gene: TRBD1
clone size: NA
CDR3 protein: CASSLGRGITGELFF
CDR3 DNA: TGTGCCAGCAGCTTGGGCAGGGGGATCACCGGGGAGCTGTTTTTT